These 16 T cell receptor beta chains originate from one sample sequenced in a study of glioma-infiltrating T cells. Using RNA template, CDR3s of TCR alpha and beta were amplified with iRepertoire arm-PCR. TCRdb passed the multiplex PCR reads through MiXCR, listing each CDR3 protein once. This sample carries some 180,000 distinct CDR3 sequences, around 32% of them seen once, and the ten largest clones take 20% to 25%. The sequencing sample was made of glioma tissue, nonneoplastic brain tissue, or PBMCs (not recorded which). The source is a human donor with low-grade glioma or glioblastoma, undergoing nonglioma brain surgery, or in good health (not recorded which).

With respect to this clonotype: A much larger clone is a single base away; this may be a read error. The chain recombines TRBV7-2 with TRBJ2-7, with D possibly matching TRBD2 (6 bases). Germline assignment: CDR1 SGHTA and CDR2 FQGNSA. The length of the CDR3 is 15 residues. The germline V and J ends were trimmed by 1 base and 7 bases, with 17 bases remaining between them. The CDR3 nucleotides read TGTGCCAGCAGCTTAGATGGGGCTAGCGTTAATGAGCAGTACTTC. Translation: CASSLDGASVNEQYF.

This clonotype was picked up many times. The genes are TRBV7-9 and TRBJ2-7, with TRBD2 identical over 8 bases. The CDR3 is 15 amino acids. CDR1 SEHNR and CDR2 FQNEAQ come from the germline V gene (reference sequence). The V gene end was trimmed by 5 bases and the J gene end by 0 bases; junction bases not matched to a gene: 6. Here the CDR3 DNA reads TGTGCCAGCAGCACGATAGCGGGAAACTCCTACGAGCAGTACTTC. This codes for CASSTIAGNSYEQYF.

This clonotype has more than one count but fewer than ten. CDR3 in amino acids: CAIKGADYSPLHF. CDR3 bases: TGTGCCATCAAGGGGGCAGACTATTCACCCCTCCACTTT. The rearrangement joins TRBV10-3 to TRBJ1-6, with 7 positions matching TRBD1. V shed 7 bases, J shed 8 bases, and the junction held 5 bases outside the gene matches. The CDR3 has 13 amino acids. Germline CDR1 reads ENHRY; CDR2 reads SYGVKD.

Many counts were recorded for this clonotype. V and J are TRBV29-1 and TRBJ2-1; TRBD2 agrees at 8 bases. Looked up from germline, CDR1 is SQVTM and CDR2 is ANQGSEA. The V gene end was trimmed by 0 bases and the J gene end by 4 bases; junction bases not matched to a gene: 8. This CDR3 is built from 16 residues. CDR3 DNA: TGCAGCGTTGAAGATTCCGGGAGGGCCGCATACAATGAGCAGTTCTTC. Translating it yields CSVEDSGRAAYNEQFF.

This clonotype came up many times. The rearrangement uses TRBV5-1 and TRBJ1-2; 7 bases map to TRBD1. The V segment lost 5 bases and the J segment 6 bases; nucleotides outside the gene matches: 7. The CDR3 is 13 amino acids. Germline V CDR1 and CDR2: SGHRS, YFSETQ. Here the CDR3 reads CASSTGELDGYTF. The CDR3 bases are TGCGCCAGCAGTACAGGGGAATTGGATGGCTACACCTTC. Using reference TRBV5-1 and TRBJ1-2 for the parts outside the CDR3, the full variable domain is KAGVTQTPRYLIKTRGQQVTLSCSPISGHRSVSWYQQTPGQGLQFLFEYFSETQRNKGNFPGRFSGRQFSNSRSEMNVSTLELGDSALYLCASSTGELDGYTFGSGTRLTVV.

The chain joins TRBV4-2 to TRBJ1-2; D may be TRBD1 (6 bases). The length of the CDR3 is 17 residues. Germline CDR1 and CDR2: LGHNA and YNFKEQ. The germline V and J ends were trimmed by 1 base and 8 bases, with 23 bases remaining between them. Here the CDR3 reads CASSQGYNRDTEDGYTF. DNA for the CDR3: TGTGCCAGCAGCCAAGGGTATAACCGGGACACCGAGGACGGCTACACCTTC.

There are a few counts of this clonotype. J is TRBJ2-1 and V is TRBV5-6; D may be TRBD1 (5 bases). Trimming cost V 1 base and J 12 bases, with 14 bases left between them. The CDR3 consists of 13 residues. Germline V gene data show CDR1 as SGHDT and CDR2 as YYEEEE. The CDR3 region is CASSLHPQGVQFF. The CDR3 DNA sequence: TGTGCCAGCAGCTTGCACCCGCAGGGTGTGCAGTTCTTC. Based on the CDR3 plus reference TRBV5-6 and TRBJ2-1, the full variable domain is DAGVTQSPTHLIKTRGQQVTLRCSPKSGHDTVSWYQQALGQGPQFIFQYYEEEERQRGNFPDRFSGHQFPNYSSELNVNALLLGDSALYLCASSLHPQGVQFFGPGTRLTVL.

A note on this clonotype: Being one base from a much bigger clone, this may be a read error. The chain uses TRBV3-1 and TRBJ2-3; the D gene is possibly TRBD1 (5 bases). This CDR3 has 18 residues. Trimming took off 1 base at V and 6 bases at J, with 23 bases between the two ends. Germline CDR1 LGHDT, CDR2 YNNKEL (reference sequence). The CDR3: CASSQAVGLKNGIDTQYF. As DNA, the CDR3 is TGTGCCAGCAGCCAAGCAGTGGGGCTCAAAAATGGGATCGATACGCAGTATTTT.

The chain links TRBV20-1 to TRBJ2-7; 7 bases agree with TRBD2. V was pared by 7 bases and J by 10 bases, with 16 bases of the junction left unmatched. CDR3 length: 13 amino acids. Germline loops: CDR1 DFQATT, CDR2 SNEGSKA (reference sequence). The CDR3 DNA sequence: TGCAGTGTTGGGACTACGGCCTCCGTGGATCAGTACTTC. It encodes CSVGTTASVDQYF.

This clonotype was found a few times. V and J are TRBV4-1 and TRBJ2-2, with D perhaps TRBD2 (6 bases). Germline CDR1 and CDR2: MGHRA and YSYEKL. V was trimmed by 0 bases and J by 6 bases, leaving 20 bases between them. There are 18 residues in the CDR3. The CDR3 protein is CASSQDWAGATRSGELFF. In nucleotides, the CDR3 is TGCGCCAGCAGCCAAGATTGGGCCGGGGCGACTAGATCCGGGGAGCTGTTTTTT.

This clonotype was detected only once. V and J are TRBV6-5 and TRBJ2-1, with 8 nucleotides matching TRBD2. This CDR3 contains 16 residues. In germline, CDR1 is MNHEY, CDR2 SVGAGI. Trimming at V came to 5 bases and at J to 3 bases, leaving 9 bases not matched to a gene. CDR3 sequence reads: CASSPRVSGSYNEQFF. The CDR3 bases are TGTGCCAGCAGTCCCCGGGTCAGCGGGAGCTACAATGAGCAGTTCTTC.

This clonotype was found many times. CDR3 DNA sequence: TGTGCCAGCAGTTCTAGGGGGAATGAGCAGTTCTTC. This translates into CASSSRGNEQFF. J is TRBJ2-1 and V is TRBV6-1, with D possibly matching TRBD1 (6 bases). Per germline, CDR1 MNHNS and CDR2 SASEGT. CDR3 length: 12 amino acids. Trimming took off 5 bases at V and 7 bases at J, with 9 bases between the two ends.

This clonotype was counted at least ten times. The gene calls are TRBV25-1 and TRBJ1-4, with D perhaps matching TRBD1 (6 bases). The CDR3 loop spans 12 amino acids. V was trimmed by 10 bases and J by 8 bases, leaving 14 bases between them. Germline-derived CDR1 and CDR2 are MGHDK and SYGVNS. As DNA, the CDR3 is TGTGCCACCAGGGGAGGTGGCGAAAAACTGTTTTTT. Translation gives CATRGGGEKLFF.

The J gene is TRBJ1-3, the V gene TRBV30, with 8 bases aligning to TRBD1. Unmatched junction bases numbered 9, after V lost 5 bases and J lost 6 bases. Germline CDR1 GTSNPN, CDR2 SVGIG (reference sequence). CDR3 length: 14 residues. CDR3 bases: TGTGCCTGGGGAGCCGGGACAGGCGAAAACACCATATATTTT. Translated: CAWGAGTGENTIYF.

This clonotype was recorded at least ten times. The chain uses TRBV7-9 and TRBJ2-7; D possibly corresponds to TRBD1 (5 bases). Trimming removed 5 bases at V and 7 bases at J, with 9 bases between. Germline-derived CDR1 and CDR2 are SEHNR and FQNEAQ (reference sequence). The CDR3 runs to 11 residues. The CDR3 DNA is TGTGCCAGCAGCACACAGGAAGAGCAGTACTTC. Protein: CASSTQEEQYF.

The chain employs TRBV5-1 and TRBJ1-4; D unclear. The length of the CDR3 is 15 residues. The germline V gene encodes CDR1 SGHRS and CDR2 YFSETQ. Trimming pared 0 bases from V and 0 bases from J, leaving 6 bases between. In DNA form, the CDR3 reads TGCGCCAGCAGCTTGGCCCCGACAACTAATGAAAAACTGTTTTTT. Amino acid sequence: CASSLAPTTNEKLFF.